This entry describes one T cell receptor beta chain. Antigen unknown. These data originate in a study of T cell repertoires in cytomegalovirus infection. General study results and limits: Dominant in the ex vivo response were TCR beta clonotypes restricted by HLA-C and specific for CMV.

TCRdb redid the calling of the reads with MiXCR, one entry per CDR3 protein. This sample has some 200,000 distinct CDR3 sequences; 7.5% to 10% occur once, and the top ten carry approximately 4.6%. The CDR3 has 13 amino acids. Germline assignment: CDR1 DFQATT and CDR2 SNEGSKA (reference sequence). The chain joins TRBV20-1 to TRBJ1-1; weak D call: TRBD1 (5 bases). The sample comprised PBMCs. This receptor was taken from a human donor in good health (CMV status not recorded). Some clones in this sample may be carry-over from other donors' samples. CDR3: CSLVRGGNTEAFF. The CDR3 coding sequence is TGCAGCCTCGTTAGGGGAGGGAACACTGAAGCTTTCTTT.